This entry is about one TCR beta chain. Its antigen is currently not known. No qualities accompany the bases; no much larger clone lies one base away. For CDR1 and CDR2, the germline V gene (reference sequence) lists SGHAT and FQDESV. V has 3 bases trimmed and J has 3 bases trimmed; junction bases matching no gene number 4. From cysteine to phenylalanine, the CDR3 is 15 amino acids long. Only the CDR3 DNA is retained, 45 bases long and in frame from the first base. The immunoSEQ Assay, a bias-controlled multiplex PCR, was used to amplify TCRbeta CDR3 regions from genomic DNA. The paper's processing steps were these. The number of nucleated cells in each sample was estimated from the amplification of reference gene primers within the assay. Sequence reads were collapsed and filtered to measure the absolute abundance of every unique TCRbeta CDR3 rearrangement. Productive Simpson clonality was computed per sample as the square root of Simpson's diversity index over productive rearrangements. What TCRdb holds here is the immuneACCESS table cut down to in-frame rearrangements. Part of the clones is not present; checked against another copy, under half of the missing clones reflect an unresolved V gene, and the others are unexplained. D and trimming were read from the DNA, whereas the V and J calls and clone size are those reported in that table. This sample gives more than 150,000 clones in total; 85% to 90% of them show up just once. Roughly 2.5% of the sample comes from the top ten.

These data come from a study of blood T cell repertoires in COVID-19 (dated by TCRdb to the early 2020s). Some background on the complete study: The collaborator samples originated in the United States, Italy and Spain and spanned the acute and convalescent phases of COVID-19. Where available, HLA class I and class II types were obtained from metadata supplied by the sample provider rather than from assay-based typing. Sample metadata almost always included a de-identified subject ID, COVID-19 status, age in years and sex. The prospective study material was composed of cDNA or gDNA derived from T cells, B-cell-depleted T cells, or PBMCs. Subjects who had been exposed to COVID-19, were actively infected with it, or had recovered from it provided the deeply sampled blood TCRbeta repertoires that made up the dataset. Samples came from the ongoing ImmuneRACE study (first 160 participants) plus 1,254 subjects from 6 global collaborators. The repertoires were released in a freely available public database intended as a resource for research on the immune response to SARS-CoV-2. The investigation overall reported the following: Clinical and demographic metadata were provided uncurated, with the amount varying by source and participant.

Each collaborating institution followed its own protocols to collect whole blood in K2EDTA tubes. For TCRbeta analysis, collaborators shipped samples as frozen whole blood, isolated PBMCs, or DNA extracted from either of those sample types. This receptor was taken from a middle-aged man with active or convalescent COVID-19. The chain employs TRBV11-1 and TRBJ2-2; 7 bases in between match TRBD2. The sequenced sample consisted of peripheral blood. The CDR3 amino acid sequence is: CASSLPGGYTGELFF. The sequence in DNA is TGTGCCAGCAGCTTGCCGGGGGGATACACCGGGGAGCTGTTTTTT. With the rest looked up from the reference TRBV11-1 and TRBJ2-2 genes rather than sequenced, the full variable domain is EAEVAQSPRYKITEKSQAVAFWCDPISGHATLYWYRQILGQGPELLVQFQDESVVDDSQLPKDRFSAERLKGVDSTLKIQPAELGDSAMYLCASSLPGGYTGELFFGEGSRLTVL.